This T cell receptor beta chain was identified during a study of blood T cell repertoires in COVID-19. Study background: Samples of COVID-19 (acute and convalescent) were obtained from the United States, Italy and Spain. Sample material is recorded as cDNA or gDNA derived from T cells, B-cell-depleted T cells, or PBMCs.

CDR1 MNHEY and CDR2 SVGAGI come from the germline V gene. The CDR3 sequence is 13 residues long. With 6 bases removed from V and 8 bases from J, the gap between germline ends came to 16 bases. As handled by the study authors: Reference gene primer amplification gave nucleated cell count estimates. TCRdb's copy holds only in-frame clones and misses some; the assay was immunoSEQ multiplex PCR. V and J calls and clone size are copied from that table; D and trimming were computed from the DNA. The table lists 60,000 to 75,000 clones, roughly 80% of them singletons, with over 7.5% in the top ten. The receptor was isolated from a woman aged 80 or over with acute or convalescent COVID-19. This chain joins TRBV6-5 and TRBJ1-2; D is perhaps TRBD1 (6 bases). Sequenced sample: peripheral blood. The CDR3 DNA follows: TGTGCCAGCAGAGACGGGACATTCGACGGCTACACCTTC. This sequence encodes CASRDGTFDGYTF.